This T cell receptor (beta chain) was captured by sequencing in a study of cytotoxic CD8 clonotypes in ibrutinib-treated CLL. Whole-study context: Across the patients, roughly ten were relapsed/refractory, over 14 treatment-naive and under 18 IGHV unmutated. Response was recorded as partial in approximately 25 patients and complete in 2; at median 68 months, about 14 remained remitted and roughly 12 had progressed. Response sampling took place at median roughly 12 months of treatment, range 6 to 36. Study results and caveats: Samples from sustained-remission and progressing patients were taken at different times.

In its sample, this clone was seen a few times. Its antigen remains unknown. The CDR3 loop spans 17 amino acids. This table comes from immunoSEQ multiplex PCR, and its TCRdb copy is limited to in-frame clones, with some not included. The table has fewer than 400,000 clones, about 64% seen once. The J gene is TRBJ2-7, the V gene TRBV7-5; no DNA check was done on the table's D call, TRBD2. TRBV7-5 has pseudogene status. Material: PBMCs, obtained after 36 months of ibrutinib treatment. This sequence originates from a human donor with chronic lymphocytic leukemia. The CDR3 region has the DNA TGTGTCAGAAGCTTAGTTGGGGAGACTAGCGGACCCATCGAGCAGTACTTC. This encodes CVRSLVGETSGPIEQYF.